The rows below give T cell receptor beta chains drawn from one sample of a study of Graves' ophthalmopathy and Graves' hyperthyroidism. A single record per CDR3 protein comes from TCRdb applying MiXCR to the multiplex PCR reads. The profile shows about 740,000 distinct CDR3 sequences, 40% of them singletons. Sequencing was performed on peripheral blood. Receptor source: an adult man with Graves' ophthalmopathy. The conserved cysteine and the conserved F or W are not part of the CDR3 here. The order of the fields is clone size, D gene, V gene, CDR3 protein. The D gene is left open where the match is weak. A row's size may be missing; if present it is once, few, many or a size class.

. TRBD1 TRBV2 ASSRTGRVDNYGYT
. . TRBV5-1 ASSRTGQENTEAF
many . TRBV29-1 SVEPGGKDYGYT
many . TRBV25-1 ASSPGDQAF
. . TRBV25-1 ASMFTGELF
. . TRBV6-6 ASSLRTSPYGYT
. TRBD1 TRBV5-1 ASSLEQGNGNTIY
many TRBD1 TRBV9 ASSETGGWETQY
many . TRBV11-2 ASSLMGADATQY
. . TRBV20-1 SVPDVGTEAF
. TRBD2 TRBV25-1 ASSIRRVAGGHGELF
. TRBD1 TRBV25-1 ASSTRDRGPLYGYT
. TRBD1 TRBV20-1 SAPGTGIPLIGNQPQH
. TRBD1 TRBV2 ASRATGGPNAGELF
. . TRBV6-5 ASSSTNGGTQY
many TRBD1 TRBV2 ARLDRELNTEAF
. . TRBV24-1 ASSFSLTNQPQH
many TRBD2 TRBV10-2 ASTPSGRDEQY
. TRBD1 TRBV6-6 ASSYTEQGARPAF
once . TRBV7-2 ASRSGTYKGTQY
. . TRBV25-1 ASSKENTEAF
many . TRBV25-1 ASSDQGQGRVGGRARELF
. . TRBV2 ASLSGDYEQY
few . TRBV28 ASTGTTGYT
. . TRBV7-9 ASSLAGQPEAF
. . TRBV28 ASKFGVNSYEQY
. . TRBV25-1 ASSLETLKRGTEAF
. TRBD1 TRBV2 ASSERQGDGYT
. . TRBV29-1 SVGVTEKLF
few . TRBV20-1 SARQGVGRYEQY
few . TRBV7-9 ASSDKAVGELF
. TRBD2 TRBV7-9 ASSQGVAGVTQETQY